Described below is a single TCR beta chain sequence and its context. CDR1 SGHNT and CDR2 YYREEE come from the germline V gene (reference sequence). V lost 4 bases, J lost 1 base, and 9 bases stayed unmatched. The CDR3 extends over 17 amino acids. The data are from a study of blood T cell repertoires in COVID-19. TCRdb's copy holds only in-frame clones and misses some; the assay was immunoSEQ multiplex PCR. Of 250,000 to 300,000 clones listed, roughly 88% were seen once; the top ten hold about 2.1%. The chain carries TRBV5-4 and TRBJ2-5, with TRBD2 identical over 11 bases. Sequencing used PBMCs or T cells enriched from blood (not recorded which). This sequence originates from a woman in her 40s with acute COVID-19. The CDR3 spells CASSPPGTSGTQETQYF. DNA of the CDR3: TGTGCCAGCAGCCCCCCCGGGACTAGCGGAACCCAAGAGACCCAGTACTTC.